This T cell receptor (beta chain) was identified in a study of blood T cells in healthy people across ages. Points from the study as a whole: Researchers judged that diversity estimates from one million T cells fell short of true values. Roughly linearly, TCR beta diversity per million T cells fell as age increased.

This clonotype turned up a few times. The antigen is not known. A much more abundant neighbour one base away suggests this may be a read error. Then a second PCR, running roughly 6 to 11 cycles, was carried out with a sample-barcoded 5' primer and a J-beta primer mix. Researchers report that each sample yielded at least 2.5 million CDR3-containing paired-end reads. TCRdb reprocessed the 5' RACE reads with MiXCR, giving one entry per CDR3 protein. This table holds 870,000 or so distinct CDR3 sequences, around 28% found once. It was 8 to 10 milliliters of peripheral blood that were drawn from each donor. Germline V lookup: CDR1 SGHRS, CDR2 YFSETQ. Trimming removed 0 bases from V and 11 bases from J, with 20 bases in between. The CDR3 spans 15 residues.

This clonotype originated in a woman aged 80 or older in good health. The sequenced material came from blood. The chain carries TRBV5-1 and TRBJ2-5, with D hard to call. The CDR3 spells CASSLVPPGYNEQYF. The CDR3 nucleotides are TGCGCCAGCAGCTTGGTCCCGCCAGGTTACAATGAGCAGTACTTC. The whole variable domain, filled in from reference TRBV5-1 and TRBJ2-5, reads KAGVTQTPRYLIKTRGQQVTLSCSPISGHRSVSWYQQTPGQGLQFLFEYFSETQRNKGNFPGRFSGRQFSNSRSEMNVSTLELGDSALYLCASSLVPPGYNEQYFGPGTRLLVL.